In this sample, the clone carrying this T cell receptor (beta chain) turned up once. Authors' data handling: Reference gene primer amplification gave estimated nucleated cell counts. The table came from immunoSEQ multiplex PCR; TCRdb's copy has only in-frame clones and leaves some out. That table supplies the V and J calls and clone size; D and trimming were determined from the DNA. The data show some 200,000 clones, 85% seen once. This entry is derived from a study of blood T cell repertoires in COVID-19. Study background: Samples of COVID-19 (acute and convalescent) were obtained from the United States, Italy and Spain. Sources were T cells, B-cell-depleted T cells, or PBMCs; the material itself was cDNA or gDNA.

The germline CDR1 and CDR2 sequences are KGHSH and LQKENI. CDR3 length: 16 residues. With 0 bases clipped from V and 0 bases from J, the junction kept 4 bases outside the gene matches. Sequenced input: peripheral blood. The chain has TRBV18 and TRBJ1-1, with 7 bases lining up with TRBD1. The TCR sequence derives from a man in his fifties or sixties who had recovered from COVID-19. Here the CDR3 reads CASSPPGQSLNTEAFF. In DNA, the CDR3 is TGTGCCAGCTCACCACCGGGACAGTCCTTGAACACTGAAGCTTTCTTT.